The 13 T cell receptor beta chains listed next were all sequenced from one sample in a study of T cell changes during pregnancy in multiple sclerosis. The repertoire was sequenced with immunoSEQ multiplex PCR; TCRdb's copy has only in-frame clones and lacks some. The table has around 34,000 clones, 75% to 95% seen once. Sequenced material: CD8+ T cells from peripheral blood mononuclear cells, taken before pregnancy. The receptor set was obtained from a female donor with multiple sclerosis, enrolled in a pregnancy study.

V and J are TRBV5-4 and TRBJ1-1, with a possible D match to TRBD1 (5 bases). The CDR3 runs to 18 residues. The V end was cut by 4 bases, the J end by 3 bases, with 25 bases between. The germline CDR1 and CDR2 sequences are SGHNT and YYREEE (reference sequence). CDR3 amino acids: CASSARRGPYSLDTEAFF. The CDR3 bases are TGTGCCAGCAGCGCCCGTAGGGGTCCCTATAGTTTGGACACTGAAGCTTTCTTT.

This clone occurred a few times. The chain joins TRBV7-9 to TRBJ2-2; 8 bases map to TRBD2. CDR3 length: 16 residues. V was pared by 4 bases and J by 0 bases, with 4 bases of the junction left unmatched. The germline V gene has CDR1 SEHNR and CDR2 FQNEAQ (reference sequence). The CDR3 is CASSSGLVTNTGELFF. The CDR3 DNA sequence: TGTGCCAGCAGCTCGGGACTAGTGACGAACACCGGGGAGCTGTTTTTT. Filled out from reference TRBV7-9 and TRBJ2-2, the complete variable domain reads DTGVSQNPRHKITKRGQNVTFRCDPISEHNRLYWYRQTLGQGPEFLTYFQNEAQLEKSRLLSDRFSAERPKGSFSTLEIQRTEQGDSAMYLCASSSGLVTNTGELFFGEGSRLTVL.

This chain uses TRBV4-3 with TRBJ1-5; the D is unclear. CDR1 and CDR2 from the germline V gene are LGHNA and YSLEER. V lost 0 bases and J 5 bases, leaving 11 bases between the germline ends. The CDR3 length is 15 residues. CDR3 sequence (DNA): TGCGCCAGCAGCCAAGACGGCAACAGATATCAGCCCCAGCATTTT. It yields the protein CASSQDGNRYQPQHF.

This rearrangement joins TRBV6-1 to TRBJ2-7, with unresolved D. CDR3 length: 14 residues. The germline gives CDR1 MNHNS, CDR2 SASEGT. Trimming removed 0 bases from V and 3 bases from J, with 9 bases in between. This chain's CDR3 is CASSEANVVYEQYF. The CDR3 DNA reads as TGTGCCAGCAGTGAAGCTAACGTAGTCTACGAGCAGTACTTC.

Here the CDR3 DNA reads TGTGCCAGCCGCTCGTCTAGCGGCGCCTTCGACGAGCAGTACTTC. Translation gives CASRSSSGAFDEQYF. The chain employs TRBV5-4 and TRBJ2-7, with TRBD2 identical over 7 bases. The CDR3 is 15 amino acids. CDR1 and CDR2 (germline): SGHNT, YYREEE (reference sequence). V shed 7 bases and J 5 bases; nucleotides not matched to a gene: 15.

This clone appeared once. This rearrangement joins TRBV2 to TRBJ1-2; D is ambiguous. Germline CDR1 reads SNHLY; CDR2 reads FYNNEI. The germline V and J ends were trimmed by 11 bases and 3 bases, with 25 bases remaining between them. The CDR3 loop spans 16 amino acids. The CDR3 protein is CAEPGVHHKTDYGYTF. CDR3 in DNA: TGTGCCGAACCGGGAGTACATCACAAAACTGACTATGGCTACACCTTC.

The chain couples TRBV30 to TRBJ1-4; 8 nucleotides agree with TRBD1. The V gene's germline CDR1 is GTSNPN and CDR2 SVGIG (reference sequence). CDR3 length: 14 amino acids. With 2 bases clipped from V and 8 bases from J, the junction kept 7 bases outside the gene matches. CDR3 sequence reads: CAWSTGTGREKLFF. The CDR3 nucleotides read TGTGCCTGGAGTACCGGGACAGGTCGAGAAAAACTGTTTTTT.

The chain has TRBV19 and TRBJ2-1, with 9 nucleotides matching TRBD2. Germline-derived CDR1 and CDR2 are LNHDA and SQIVND (reference sequence). This CDR3 spans 15 amino acids. With 5 bases clipped from V and 8 bases from J, the junction kept 10 bases outside the gene matches. CDR3 sequence reads: CASSPHSGGMDEQFF. CDR3 nucleotide sequence: TGTGCCAGTAGTCCCCATAGCGGGGGTATGGATGAGCAGTTCTTC.

V is TRBV27 and J is TRBJ1-5; D might be TRBD1 (5 bases). The germline gives CDR1 MNHEY, CDR2 SMNVEV (reference sequence). The V end lost 0 bases, the J end lost 4 bases, and 10 bases lay between the germline ends. There are 15 residues in the CDR3. The CDR3 coding sequence is TGTGCCAGCAGTTTATCGTTGGCAGGGAATCAGCCCCAGCATTTT. This encodes CASSLSLAGNQPQHF.

In this sample, this clone turned up once. The chain links TRBV5-8 to TRBJ1-4, with 9 bases identical to TRBD1. The germline gives CDR1 SGHTS, CDR2 YDEGEE. The CDR3 runs to 16 residues. V shed 4 bases and J 3 bases; nucleotides not matched to a gene: 7. CDR3 nucleotide sequence: TGTGCCAGCAGCGTGGGACAGGGCGCGGCTAATGAAAAACTGTTTTTT. It codes for CASSVGQGAANEKLFF.

This clone was recorded only once. J is TRBJ2-2 and V is TRBV4-1, with 7 bases matching TRBD1. Germline V gives CDR1 MGHRA, CDR2 YSYEKL. The CDR3 totals 16 residues. V lost 3 bases to trimming and J lost 4 bases; unmatched junction nucleotides: 8. DNA for the CDR3: TGCGCCAGCAGCCAGGAGCCGGGACAGACCACCGGGGAGCTGTTTTTT. Amino acids: CASSQEPGQTTGELFF.

The chain uses TRBV5-1 and TRBJ1-1; 7 bases fit TRBD1. The CDR3 is 16 amino acids. The germline V gene has CDR1 SGHRS and CDR2 YFSETQ. The V and J ends lost 4 bases and 6 bases, in that order; junction bases with no gene match: 15. In DNA form, the CDR3 reads TGCGCCAGCAGCCCGGGACAGTTCTACGCCCTGGCTGAAGCTTTCTTT. It specifies CASSPGQFYALAEAFF.

The rearrangement uses TRBV6-5 and TRBJ1-5; D may be TRBD1 (5 bases). V was cut by 5 bases and J by 4 bases, with 12 bases left in between. The CDR3 contains 14 residues. The germline V gene encodes CDR1 MNHEY and CDR2 SVGAGI. The CDR3 sequence: CASSTLQGNQPQHF. DNA of the CDR3: TGTGCCAGCAGTACACTCCAGGGAAATCAGCCCCAGCATTTT.